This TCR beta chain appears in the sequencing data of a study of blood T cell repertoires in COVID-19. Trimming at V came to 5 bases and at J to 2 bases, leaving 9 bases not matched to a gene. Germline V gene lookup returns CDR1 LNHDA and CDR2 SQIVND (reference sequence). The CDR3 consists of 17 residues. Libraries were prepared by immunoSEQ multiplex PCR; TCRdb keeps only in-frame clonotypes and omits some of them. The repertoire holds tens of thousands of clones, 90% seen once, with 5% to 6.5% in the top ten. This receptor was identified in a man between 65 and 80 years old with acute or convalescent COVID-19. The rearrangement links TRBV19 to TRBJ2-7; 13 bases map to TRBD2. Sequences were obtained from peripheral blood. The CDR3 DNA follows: TGTGCCAGTAGTGCGACTAGCGGGGGGCTAGCTCCCTACGAGCAGTACTTC. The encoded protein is CASSATSGGLAPYEQYF.